This T cell receptor beta chain was retrieved from a study of T cells in Graves' hyperthyroidism and ophthalmopathy. Study at large: Staff took peripheral blood when the initial diagnosis was made, before any treatment began. Findings of the study overall: Most clonotypes expanded in thyroid above 0.001 were likewise present in blood. Median prediction lead before ophthalmopathy onset was around 6.9 months with the model.

The authors took PBMCs from over 8.5 ml fresh peripheral blood. Amplification of TCR beta CDR3 regions used RNA as the template. The HTBI primer set drove a first-round RT-PCR of the TCR CDR3. TCRdb analysed the multiplex PCR reads with MiXCR anew, one entry per CDR3 protein. This table has about 350,000 distinct CDR3 sequences, roughly 13% appearing once. This clonotype was counted ten times or more. What it binds is not known. Germline V CDR1 and CDR2: SGHAT, FQNNGV. This CDR3 comprises 16 residues. V was trimmed by 8 bases and J by 4 bases, leaving 22 bases between them. The sequenced material came from blood. V usage is TRBV11-2 and J usage is TRBJ2-3; D is ambiguous. The origin of this receptor is a woman between 40 and 55 years old with Graves' ophthalmopathy. For the CDR3, the DNA is TGTGCCAGCCGAACTCATGGGCCGCCGGGCTCAGATACGCAGTATTTT. It translates to CASRTHGPPGSDTQYF. Together with reference TRBV11-2 and TRBJ2-3, the CDR3 gives the full variable domain: EAGVAQSPRYKIIEKRQSVAFWCNPISGHATLYWYQQILGQGPKLLIQFQNNGVVDDSQLPKDRFSAERLKGVDSTLKIQPAKLEDSAVYLCASRTHGPPGSDTQYFGPGTRLTVL.